The 28 T cell receptor beta chains reported below all come from one sample, sequenced in a study of blood T cell repertoires in COVID-19. TCRdb's copy holds only in-frame clones and misses some; the assay was immunoSEQ multiplex PCR. The table shows around 300,000 clones, with 85% occurring only once. Material for sequencing was peripheral blood. All receptors derive from a human donor in a cohort sampled during active COVID-19.

The V gene is TRBV28, the J gene TRBJ1-6, with D unresolved. Trimming pared 5 bases from V and 0 bases from J, leaving 8 bases between. This CDR3 contains 15 residues. CDR1 and CDR2 (germline): MDHEN, SYDVKM. CDR3 DNA: TGTGCCAGCAGTCCCCCTAGCTCCTATAATTCACCCCTCCACTTT. Translating gives CASSPPSSYNSPLHF.

The rearrangement joins TRBV19 to TRBJ2-7; 7 nucleotides align to TRBD2. Per germline, CDR1 LNHDA and CDR2 SQIVND (reference sequence). The CDR3 is made up of 13 amino acids. J was trimmed by 5 bases and V by 11 bases; bases with no gene match: 12. CDR3 nucleotides: TGTGCCGTGGGGAGGGGAAATTACAACGAGCAGTACTTC. Its protein is CAVGRGNYNEQYF.

The V gene is TRBV6-5, the J gene TRBJ2-7; no clear D gene. V lost 0 bases and J 0 bases, leaving 6 bases between the germline ends. Germline CDR1 MNHEY, CDR2 SVGAGI. The CDR3 sequence is 14 residues long. The CDR3, as DNA: TGTGCCAGCAGTTACTCGGGCTACTCCTACGAGCAGTACTTC. Its protein is CASSYSGYSYEQYF.

The chain joins TRBV19 to TRBJ1-2; D might be TRBD1 (6 bases). Germline V gene lookup returns CDR1 LNHDA and CDR2 SQIVND (reference sequence). The CDR3 has 15 residues. The V and J ends lost 5 bases and 2 bases respectively, with 15 bases between them. The CDR3 DNA reads TGTGCCAGTAGTGTCTCGACAGGAGCAAACTATGGCTACACCTTC. Translation gives CASSVSTGANYGYTF.

This chain joins TRBV5-4 and TRBJ2-2; a weak D match, TRBD1 (6 bases). The CDR3 is 15 amino acids. The V end was cut by 3 bases, the J end by 4 bases, with 13 bases between. Germline V gene sequence: CDR1 SGHNT, CDR2 YYREEE (reference sequence). The CDR3 sequence: CASSSRQDVTGELFF. The CDR3 DNA sequence: TGTGCCAGCAGCTCGAGACAGGACGTCACCGGGGAGCTGTTTTTT.

V and J are TRBV3-1 (or the pseudogene TRBV3-2) and TRBJ2-1; 10 bases line up with TRBD2. The CDR3 runs to 15 residues. V lost 6 bases to trimming and J lost 5 bases; unmatched junction nucleotides: 7. Germline V gene sequence: CDR1 LGHDT, CDR2 YNNKEL (reference sequence). CDR3 amino acids: CASSSTSGIDNEQFF. CDR3 nucleotide sequence: TGTGCCAGCAGTTCTACTAGCGGGATTGACAATGAGCAGTTCTTC.

This clone has just a few counts. V gene TRBV5-4 combines with J gene TRBJ2-5; 8 bases line up with TRBD1. The germline gives CDR1 SGHNT, CDR2 YYREEE (reference sequence). The CDR3 contains 16 residues. V trimming: 1 base; J trimming: 3 bases; junction bases outside the gene matches: 8. The CDR3 region is CASSLRAGTGKETQYF. The CDR3 bases are TGTGCCAGCAGCTTGCGAGCTGGGACAGGCAAAGAGACCCAGTACTTC.

This clone appeared a single time. This rearrangement joins TRBV15 to TRBJ2-3; weak D call: TRBD2 (5 bases). The CDR3 loop spans 15 amino acids. V shed 3 bases and J shed 0 bases, with 10 bases lying between them. CDR1 and CDR2 (germline): LNHNV, YYDKDF (reference sequence). The CDR3 region has the DNA TGTGCCACCAGCAGGGATACTAGTAGCACAGATACGCAGTATTTT. Amino acid sequence: CATSRDTSSTDTQYF.

This sequence joins TRBV21-1 and TRBJ1-6; the table's D call, TRBD1, has no DNA check behind it. TRBV21-1 represents a pseudogene. The CDR3 covers 19 residues. The CDR3 coding sequence is TGTGCCAGCAGCGGGTCGGCAGGGTCGAGACTCAACCCAAATTCACCCCTCCACTTT. Translating gives CASSGSAGSRLNPNSPLHF.

The chain has TRBV18 and TRBJ2-7, with a possible D match to TRBD2 (5 bases). The CDR3 is made up of 15 amino acids. Germline CDR1 reads KGHSH; CDR2 reads LQKENI. The ends were cut back, 2 bases at V and 1 base at J, with 12 bases in the middle. The chain's CDR3 is CASSPTPRASYEQYF. The CDR3 DNA reads as TGTGCCAGCTCACCAACACCGAGGGCTTCCTACGAGCAGTACTTC.

The V call is TRBV24-1, the J call TRBJ1-5, with 7 bases fitting TRBD1. The CDR3 length is 16 residues. V trimming: 4 bases; J trimming: 5 bases; junction bases outside the gene matches: 10. Germline values: CDR1 KGHDR, CDR2 SFDVKD. DNA of the CDR3: TGTGCCACCAGTGACCCTAACTTGGGACAGTATCAGCCCCAGCATTTT. Translating it yields CATSDPNLGQYQPQHF.

The V call is TRBV4-1, the J call TRBJ2-3; D call uncertain. CDR3 size: 17 residues. The germline V gene encodes CDR1 MGHRA and CDR2 YSYEKL. V was cut by 0 bases and J by 2 bases, with 15 bases left in between. The CDR3 DNA follows: TGCGCCAGCAGCCAAGAGAGGATTGGCGGATTCACAGATACGCAGTATTTT. Protein sequence: CASSQERIGGFTDTQYF.

This chain joins TRBV18 and TRBJ1-1; the D is unclear. V was clipped by 5 bases and J by 0 bases, with 22 bases between them. Germline lookup yields CDR1 KGHSH and CDR2 LQKENI. The CDR3 consists of 18 residues. The CDR3 DNA reads TGTGCCAGCTCAACCCTAGAGTTGAGGGATACAGTGAACACTGAAGCTTTCTTT. Translated, it gives CASSTLELRDTVNTEAFF.

The V call is TRBV12-3 or TRBV12-4, the J call TRBJ2-3, with TRBD2 as a possible D gene (5 bases). Trimming took 6 bases from V and 9 from J, leaving 13 bases between them. This CDR3 region has 12 residues. CDR3 loop: CASRARLTTQYF. The CDR3 region has the DNA TGTGCCAGCAGGGCCAGACTAACCACGCAGTATTTT.

This clone is a singleton in its sample. This sequence joins TRBV11-2 and TRBJ1-2; TRBD1 agrees at 7 bases. The CDR3 length is 13 residues. V dropped 7 bases and J dropped 2; count of bases not matched to a gene: 4. Germline V gene data show CDR1 as SGHAT and CDR2 as FQNNGV. The CDR3 DNA is TGTGCCAGCACCAGGGGGGAGAACTATGGCTACACCTTC. This translates into CASTRGENYGYTF.

V is TRBV29-1 and J is TRBJ1-1, with TRBD1 as a possible D gene (6 bases). The germline V and J ends were trimmed by 4 bases and 0 bases, with 9 bases remaining between them. The CDR3 runs to 13 residues. Germline V lookup: CDR1 SQVTM, CDR2 ANQGSEA. The CDR3 bases are TGCAGCGTTGTGGGGGGGCTGAACACTGAAGCTTTCTTT. This gives the protein CSVVGGLNTEAFF.

V usage is TRBV28 and J usage is TRBJ2-7; 11 bases are a match to TRBD2. This CDR3 spans 16 amino acids. Per germline, CDR1 MDHEN and CDR2 SYDVKM. The J segment lost 4 bases and the V segment lost 2 bases, leaving 7 bases of the junction unmatched. CDR3 sequence: CASSLTSGGLSYEQYF. In DNA form, the CDR3 reads TGTGCCAGCAGTTTAACTAGCGGGGGATTATCTTACGAGCAGTACTTC.

In regard to this clone: In the same sample, other DNA sequences code for this CDR3. The CDR3 region is CASSSGLAGGQETQYF. CDR3 nucleotide sequence: TGTGCCAGCAGCTCGGGACTAGCGGGAGGGCAAGAGACCCAGTACTTC. The chain couples TRBV7-2 to TRBJ2-5, with TRBD2 identical over 16 bases. Germline V CDR1 and CDR2: SGHTA, FQGNSA. The CDR3 runs to 16 residues. J gave up 2 bases and V 4 bases, and 1 base lay outside the gene matches.

The rearrangement uses TRBV2 and TRBJ1-1; D is unresolved. V was cut by 6 bases and J by 1 base, with 9 bases left in between. The CDR3 consists of 13 residues. Germline CDR1 reads SNHLY; CDR2 reads FYNNEI. CDR3 sequence: CASRDMENTEAFF. Here the CDR3 DNA reads TGTGCCAGCAGAGACATGGAGAACACTGAAGCTTTCTTT. The whole variable domain, filled in from reference TRBV2 and TRBJ1-1, reads EPEVTQTPSHQVTQMGQEVILRCVPISNHLYFYWYRQILGQKVEFLVSFYNNEISEKSEIFDDQFSVERPDGSNFTLKIRSTKLEDSAMYFCASRDMENTEAFFGQGTRLTVV.

The chain uses TRBV6-6 and TRBJ1-6; D perhaps matches TRBD1 (6 bases). Per the germline V gene, CDR1 is MNHNY and CDR2 is SVGAGI (reference sequence). This CDR3 is built from 14 residues. Trimming left V 5 bases short and J 7 bases short, with 12 bases between. The CDR3 region is CASSPPGQNSPLHF. In nucleotides, the CDR3 is TGTGCCAGCAGTCCTCCGGGACAAAATTCACCCCTCCACTTT.

This clone was recorded once. The chain has TRBV20-1 and TRBJ1-2, with D unclear. The CDR3 sequence is 13 residues long. Per the germline V gene, CDR1 is DFQATT and CDR2 is SNEGSKA (reference sequence). The germline V and J ends were trimmed by 3 bases and 7 bases, with 15 bases remaining between them. The CDR3 loop is CSASGPQGGGYTF. CDR3 sequence (DNA): TGCAGTGCTAGTGGTCCGCAAGGAGGTGGCTACACCTTC.

The chain uses TRBV29-1 and TRBJ1-2; D is undetermined. Germline assignment: CDR1 SQVTM and CDR2 ANQGSEA. The CDR3 spans 12 residues. V was trimmed by 6 bases and J by 6 bases, leaving 14 bases between them. This CDR3 is CSVEGSEDGYTF. CDR3 bases: TGCAGCGTAGAGGGCTCAGAGGATGGCTACACCTTC.

The chain combines TRBV5-5 with TRBJ1-1; the D is unclear. V dropped 4 bases and J dropped 6 bases, with 25 bases sitting between them. The CDR3 is 17 residues long. Per germline, CDR1 SGHKS and CDR2 YYEKEE (reference sequence). The CDR3 loop reads CASSLFQRRVTLAEAFF. CDR3 DNA: TGTGCCAGCAGCCTTTTCCAGCGTCGGGTTACATTAGCTGAAGCTTTCTTT.

V usage is TRBV3-1 (or the pseudogene TRBV3-2) and J usage is TRBJ2-5; tentative D call: TRBD2 (5 bases). V was trimmed by 4 bases and J by 5 bases, leaving 14 bases between them. The germline gives CDR1 LGHDT, CDR2 YNNKEL (reference sequence). The CDR3 has 14 residues. The CDR3 coding sequence is TGTGCCAGCAGCCGAGGGCTAGCAGAGGAGACCCAGTACTTC. This codes for CASSRGLAEETQYF.

The DNA of the CDR3 is TGTGCCAGCAGCTCGAGCTCGTTAAGCGGGAGAGACACCGGGGAGCTGTTTTTT. Protein: CASSSSSLSGRDTGELFF. The V call is TRBV7-9, the J call TRBJ2-2; 8 bases map to TRBD2. CDR3 size: 18 residues. The V segment lost 4 bases and the J segment 3 bases; nucleotides outside the gene matches: 13. Germline CDR1 reads SEHNR; CDR2 reads FQNEAQ (reference sequence).

The rearrangement uses TRBV5-1 and TRBJ1-1, with D perhaps TRBD1 (5 bases). Germline V lookup: CDR1 SGHRS, CDR2 YFSETQ. This CDR3 has 15 residues. The ends were cut back, 5 bases at V and 1 base at J, with 15 bases in the middle. The DNA of the CDR3 is TGCGCCAGCAGACGTTACCAGGGAACGAACACTGAAGCTTTCTTT. Encoded protein: CASRRYQGTNTEAFF.

Only one count was recorded for this clone. The V call is TRBV4-1, the J call TRBJ2-1; D may be TRBD2 (6 bases). Germline CDR1 MGHRA, CDR2 YSYEKL. Trimming removed 2 bases at V and 7 bases at J, with 12 bases between. This CDR3 comprises 14 residues. CDR3 in amino acids: CASSQPRLGNEQFF. The CDR3 DNA is TGCGCCAGCAGCCAACCCAGACTAGGAAATGAGCAGTTCTTC.

The chain uses TRBV27 and TRBJ2-1; 7 nucleotides match TRBD1. V was clipped by 6 bases and J by 10 bases; unmatched bases: 3. The CDR3 extends over 11 amino acids. Germline loops: CDR1 MNHEY, CDR2 SMNVEV (reference sequence). CDR3 in amino acids: CASRQGREQFF. As DNA, the CDR3 is TGTGCCAGCAGACAGGGGAGAGAGCAGTTCTTC.